The clone carrying this T cell receptor (beta chain) came up a few times. The antigen is unknown. These data belong to a study of response to subunit inactivated influenza vaccine. The germline V and J ends were trimmed by 1 base and 2 bases, with 14 bases remaining between them. Germline CDR1 reads LNHNV; CDR2 reads YYDKDF (reference sequence). The CDR3 totals 16 residues. Points from the study as a whole: Each seasonal flu vaccination may recruit only limited new T cells, authors suggested.

MiXCR, run by TCRdb on the RT-PCR reads, gives a single entry per CDR3 protein. The sample holds more than 150,000 distinct CDR3 sequences, about 10% seen once. The chain couples TRBV15 to TRBJ2-5; D is unclear. This clonotype originated in a man aged 45 to 70 who received an inactivated influenza vaccine. Sequencing was performed on CD8+ T cells sorted from PBMCs, taken roughly 24 months after vaccination. CDR3 in DNA: TGTGCCACCAGCAGAGGAGTGGAGACCAAACAAGAGACCCAGTACTTC. Protein sequence: CATSRGVETKQETQYF.